This TCR beta chain derives from a study of post-analysis software for immune sequencing data. Across the whole study: Some patients lacked subtype; others had relapsing-remitting, secondary progressive or progressive-relapsing disease.

The TCR beta cDNA libraries carried unique molecular identifiers. TCRdb re-analysed the PCR reads in MiXCR, keeping a single row per CDR3 protein. The sample shows roughly 700,000 distinct CDR3 sequences, roughly 30% of them seen only once. The CDR3 runs to 15 residues. The trim removed 5 bases at V and 5 bases at J, leaving 12 bases unmatched. In germline, CDR1 is DFQATT, CDR2 SNEGSKA (reference sequence). This clonotype was recorded a few times. What it recognizes is unknown. Study-wide results and limits: When patients were compared with controls, a handful of TRBV segments were more frequent, TRBV5-6, TRBV5-1 and TRBV20-1 among them. Controls showed significantly higher normalized Chao1 diversity than did multiple sclerosis patients.

The chain combines TRBV20-1 with TRBJ2-5, with 9 bases fitting TRBD2. The sample taken for sequencing was blood. The TCR originated in a girl between 5 and 17 years old with multiple sclerosis. The CDR3 here is CSAPLRTSAYETQYF. The CDR3 DNA reads TGCAGTGCTCCACTTCGGACTAGCGCTTATGAGACCCAGTACTTC.